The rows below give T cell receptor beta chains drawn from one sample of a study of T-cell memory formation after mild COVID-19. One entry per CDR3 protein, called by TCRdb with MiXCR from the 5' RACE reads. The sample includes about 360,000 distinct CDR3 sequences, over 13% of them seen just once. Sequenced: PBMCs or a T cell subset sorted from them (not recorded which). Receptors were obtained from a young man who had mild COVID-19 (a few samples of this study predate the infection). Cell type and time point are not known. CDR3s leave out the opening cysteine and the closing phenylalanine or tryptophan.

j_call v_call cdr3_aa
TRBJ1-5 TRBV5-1 ASRRDTQGNQPQH
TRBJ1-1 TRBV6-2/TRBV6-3 ASSGTANTEAF
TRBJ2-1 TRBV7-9 ASSLSAGTAGGEQF
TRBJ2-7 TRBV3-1 ASSQDRDRPSYEQY
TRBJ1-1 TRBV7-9 ASSSGQGYMNTEAF
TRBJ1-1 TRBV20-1 SAPRQGAIWAIWNGTTEAF
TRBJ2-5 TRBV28 ASSLPLAGGPALQETQY
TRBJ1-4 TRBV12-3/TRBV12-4 ASSHLAGGEKLF
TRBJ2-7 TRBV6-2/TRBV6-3 ASSWTDRGVDEQY
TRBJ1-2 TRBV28 ASLGPGEYYGYT
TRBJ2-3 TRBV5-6 ASSLADSDTQY
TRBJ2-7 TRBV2 ASSGDRASGYEQY
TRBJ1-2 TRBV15 ATSRDPGTVRYGYT